This T cell receptor (beta chain) was sequenced for a study of shared clonotypes between healthy human individuals. Whole-study context: Each donor contributed plates that comprised three CD4 naive, three CD4 memory, two CD8 naive and one CD8 memory.

Measured with immunoSEQ multiplex PCR; TCRdb has only the in-frame clones, and not every one. The data show around 2,100,000 clones, with just under 95% seen just once and less than 1.5% held by the top ten. The naive CD8 subset, CD45RO-negative cells positively selected for CCR7, excluded terminally differentiated effector memory CD45RA+ cells. The sample was naive CD8+ T cells sorted from blood. This clonotype originated in a man younger than 35 in good health.

The CDR3: CASSEEDRGSHTEAFF. The DNA of the CDR3 is TGTGCCAGCAGCGAGGAGGACAGGGGATCCCACACTGAAGCTTTCTTT. V usage is TRBV9 and J usage is TRBJ1-1, with TRBD1 matching over 9 bases. V lost 3 bases and J lost 3; bases outside the gene matches: 9. The CDR3 loop spans 16 amino acids. Germline V gene data show CDR1 as SGDLS and CDR2 as YYNGEE. Supplemented by reference TRBV9 and TRBJ1-1, the full variable domain reads DSGVTQTPKHLITATGQRVTLRCSPRSGDLSVYWYQQSLDQGLQFLIQYYNGEERAKGNILERFSAQQFPDLHSELNLSSLELGDSALYFCASSEEDRGSHTEAFFGQGTRLTVV.